Each of the 19 T cell receptor beta chains below was sequenced from the same sample in a study of T cell changes during pregnancy in multiple sclerosis (dated by TCRdb to the late 2010s). The method was the immunoSEQ multiplex PCR assay. The clones in this table, taken by TCRdb from immuneACCESS, are in-frame only. Not every clone is retained; where verified, under half of the shortfall comes from an unresolved V gene, and the cause of the rest is unknown. In this sample the table shows roughly 79,000 clones, 93% of which occur a single time. The ten biggest clones cover 0.65% to 0.75% of the sample. The material sequenced was peripheral blood, taken in the second trimester of pregnancy. These receptors were taken from a female donor in good health, enrolled as a control in a pregnancy study.

V is TRBV9 and J is TRBJ1-2; D is ambiguous. CDR1 is SGDLS, CDR2 YYNGEE, per germline. The CDR3 has 15 amino acids. V lost 2 bases, J lost 1 base, and 12 bases lay in between. In nucleotides, the CDR3 is TGTGCCAGCAGCGTTGTCCCCCCGGGTAACTATGGCTACACCTTC. Encoded protein: CASSVVPPGNYGYTF. Using reference TRBV9 and TRBJ1-2 for the parts outside the CDR3, the full variable domain is DSGVTQTPKHLITATGQRVTLRCSPRSGDLSVYWYQQSLDQGLQFLIQYYNGEERAKGNILERFSAQQFPDLHSELNLSSLELGDSALYFCASSVVPPGNYGYTFGSGTRLTVV.

The chain couples TRBV12-5 to TRBJ2-2; D is possibly TRBD1 (6 bases). CDR3 length equals 15 residues. Trimming stripped 8 bases from V and 0 bases from J, with 13 bases between. Germline values: CDR1 LGHNT, CDR2 FRNRAP. The CDR3 DNA sequence: TGTGCTAGTTCTTCGGGACACCCGAACACCGGGGAGCTGTTTTTT. It is translated as CASSSGHPNTGELFF.

The chain joins TRBV4-3 to TRBJ1-4; D unresolved. The V and J ends lost 0 bases and 4 bases respectively, with 6 bases between them. The length of the CDR3 is 14 residues. The germline V gene encodes CDR1 LGHNA and CDR2 YSLEER. The CDR3 reads CASSQDGLNEKLFF. As DNA, the CDR3 is TGCGCCAGCAGCCAAGACGGACTTAATGAAAAACTGTTTTTT.

V is TRBV10-2 and J is TRBJ1-2; possibly TRBD1 for D (5 bases). The germline gives CDR1 WSHSY, CDR2 SAAADI. CDR3 length: 14 residues. Trimming pared 5 bases from V and 8 bases from J, leaving 18 bases between. Here the CDR3 DNA reads TGCGCCAGCAGTTCGTCCGCCGGGGGAGGGGGCTACACCTTC. This sequence encodes CASSSSAGGGGYTF.

V gene TRBV28 combines with J gene TRBJ1-5, with D possibly matching TRBD1 (5 bases). From germline, CDR1 is MDHEN and CDR2 SYDVKM. The V end lost 6 bases, the J end lost 3 bases, and 6 bases lay between the germline ends. The CDR3 extends over 12 amino acids. The DNA of the CDR3 is TGTGCCAGCAGAGGGGCCAATCAGCCCCAGCATTTT. This codes for CASRGANQPQHF.

The chain links TRBV5-1 to TRBJ2-1; 7 nucleotides line up with TRBD1. From germline, CDR1 is SGHRS and CDR2 YFSETQ. V shed 3 bases and J 8 bases; nucleotides not matched to a gene: 2. The CDR3 consists of 12 residues. The CDR3 is CASSSQGDEQFF. The CDR3 bases are TGCGCCAGCAGCTCTCAGGGGGATGAGCAGTTCTTC.

This chain links TRBV27 with TRBJ1-3; 8 bases are shared with TRBD1. This CDR3 spans 14 amino acids. Germline assignment: CDR1 MNHEY and CDR2 SMNVEV (reference sequence). Germline trimming cut 6 bases from V and 6 bases from J; bases unmatched to any gene: 7. CDR3: CASSTDREENTIYF. CDR3 in DNA: TGTGCCAGCAGCACGGACAGGGAGGAAAACACCATATATTTT.

The chain employs TRBV7-3 and TRBJ2-3, with 10 positions matching TRBD2. The ends lost 5 bases at V and 6 bases at J; junction bases unmatched: 8. Germline V gene data show CDR1 as SGHTA and CDR2 as FQGTGA. The CDR3 has 15 residues. CDR3 in amino acids: CASSDKRGGGDTQYF. The CDR3 DNA sequence: TGTGCCAGCAGCGATAAGCGGGGGGGCGGGGATACGCAGTATTTT.

The genes are TRBV4-3 and TRBJ2-7; 9 bases map to TRBD1. This CDR3 contains 16 residues. Germline-derived CDR1 and CDR2 are LGHNA and YSLEER. V lost 0 bases to trimming and J lost 3 bases; unmatched junction nucleotides: 6. CDR3 DNA sequence: TGCGCCAGCAGCCAAGACTCGGGACAGGGCTTCTACGAGCAGTACTTC. It is translated as CASSQDSGQGFYEQYF.

This clone appeared once. This chain connects TRBV6-4 to TRBJ1-5; TRBD1 might be the D (5 bases). CDR1 is MRHNA, CDR2 SNTAGT, per germline. There are 15 residues in the CDR3. With 3 bases removed from V and 6 bases from J, the gap between germline ends came to 15 bases. CDR3 sequence (DNA): TGTGCCAGCAGTGAAGACAGCCGCCTAGGTCAGCCCCAGCATTTT. This translates into CASSEDSRLGQPQHF.

V usage is TRBV6-5 and J usage is TRBJ2-3; 9 bases match TRBD2. The CDR3 spans 15 residues. Losses at the gene ends were 6 bases for V and 2 bases for J; bases not matched to a gene: 6. Germline V gene sequence: CDR1 MNHEY, CDR2 SVGAGI. CDR3: CASRTVAGVTDTQYF. The CDR3 DNA sequence: TGTGCCAGCAGGACCGTAGCGGGGGTCACAGATACGCAGTATTTT.

V and J are TRBV5-4 and TRBJ2-7; perhaps TRBD2 as D (6 bases). Germline CDR1 is SGHNT and CDR2 is YYREEE (reference sequence). The V and J ends lost 3 bases and 3 bases respectively, with 13 bases between them. The CDR3 sequence is 14 residues long. The DNA of the CDR3 is TGTGCCAGCAGCTCCAGCGGGCCAAGCTACGAGCAGTACTTC. Translating gives CASSSSGPSYEQYF.

The chain recombines TRBV5-1 with TRBJ2-5; D unclear. Germline V gene sequence: CDR1 SGHRS, CDR2 YFSETQ. CDR3 length: 14 residues. The germline V and J ends were trimmed by 3 bases and 2 bases, with 11 bases remaining between them. The CDR3 region is CASSWVGSQETQYF. The DNA of the CDR3 is TGCGCCAGCAGCTGGGTGGGCAGTCAAGAGACCCAGTACTTC.

This chain joins TRBV7-3 and TRBJ1-6; no reliable D call. V was clipped by 3 bases and J by 7 bases, with 10 bases between them. In germline, CDR1 is SGHTA, CDR2 FQGTGA. The CDR3 runs to 14 residues. The CDR3 DNA reads TGTGCCAGCAGCTTGACCTCGGGGAATTCACCCCTCCACTTT. It translates to CASSLTSGNSPLHF.

The chain recombines TRBV6-1 with TRBJ1-5; 8 nucleotides agree with TRBD1. V shed 8 bases, J shed 6 bases, and the junction held 12 bases outside the gene matches. CDR3 length equals 15 residues. CDR1 and CDR2 (germline): MNHNS, SASEGT. CDR3 bases: TGTGCCAGCGCGGAAGGACAGGGTCTGGGTCAGCCCCAGCATTTT. As protein: CASAEGQGLGQPQHF.

The DNA of the CDR3 is TGTGCCAGTAGTATGGGGACAGGGTCCTACGAGCAGTACTTC. It specifies CASSMGTGSYEQYF. The chain recombines TRBV19 with TRBJ2-7; 9 bases map to TRBD1. This CDR3 is 14 amino acids long. V gave up 3 bases and J gave up 1 base; unmatched junction bases: 1. Germline V gene sequence: CDR1 LNHDA, CDR2 SQIVND (reference sequence).

The chain links TRBV15 to TRBJ1-5; D call uncertain. V was pared by 8 bases and J by 4 bases, with 12 bases between. CDR1 is LNHNV and CDR2 is YYDKDF in the germline V gene (reference sequence). CDR3 length equals 13 residues. DNA of the CDR3: TGTGCCACCTCGCCAGGCTCGAATCAGCCCCAGCATTTT. The encoded protein is CATSPGSNQPQHF.

J is TRBJ2-5 and V is TRBV5-4, with TRBD2 matching 13 bases. Germline values: CDR1 SGHNT, CDR2 YYREEE (reference sequence). V gave up 6 bases and J gave up 2 bases; unmatched junction bases: 7. The CDR3 has 16 residues. The chain's CDR3 is CASNRRLAGGQETQYF. The CDR3 DNA reads as TGTGCCAGCAACCGAAGACTAGCGGGGGGTCAAGAGACCCAGTACTTC.

This sequence joins TRBV7-2 and TRBJ1-1, with D maybe TRBD1 (5 bases). The V gene lost 2 bases and the J gene lost 4 bases, with 14 bases spanning the gap. Germline V lookup: CDR1 SGHTA, CDR2 FQGNSA. The CDR3 runs 15 residues. CDR3 in DNA: TGTGCCAGCAGCTTAAGGAGGGGCGGGGGCACTGAAGCTTTCTTT. Amino acid sequence: CASSLRRGGGTEAFF. Together with reference TRBV7-2 and TRBJ1-1, the CDR3 gives the full variable domain: GAGVSQSPSNKVTEKGKDVELRCDPISGHTALYWYRQSLGQGLEFLIYFQGNSAPDKSGLPSDRFSAERTGGSVSTLTIQRTQQEDSAVYLCASSLRRGGGTEAFFGQGTRLTVV.